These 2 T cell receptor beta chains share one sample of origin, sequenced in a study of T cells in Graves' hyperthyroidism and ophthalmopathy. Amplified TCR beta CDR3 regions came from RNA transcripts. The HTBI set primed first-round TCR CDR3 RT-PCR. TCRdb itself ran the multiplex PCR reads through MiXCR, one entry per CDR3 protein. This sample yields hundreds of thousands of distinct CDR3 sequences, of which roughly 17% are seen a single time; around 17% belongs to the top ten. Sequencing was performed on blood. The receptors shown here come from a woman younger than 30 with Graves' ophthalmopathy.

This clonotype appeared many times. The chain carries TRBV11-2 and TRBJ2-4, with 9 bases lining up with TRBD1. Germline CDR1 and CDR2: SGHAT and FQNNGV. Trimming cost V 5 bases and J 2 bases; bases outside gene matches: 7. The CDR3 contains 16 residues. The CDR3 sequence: CASSQGQGASKNIQYF. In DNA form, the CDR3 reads TGTGCCAGCAGCCAGGGACAGGGTGCGTCCAAAAACATTCAGTACTTC.

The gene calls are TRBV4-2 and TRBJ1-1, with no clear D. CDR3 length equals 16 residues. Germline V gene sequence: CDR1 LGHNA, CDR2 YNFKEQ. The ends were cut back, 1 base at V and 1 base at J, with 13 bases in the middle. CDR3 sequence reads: CASSQAGIGQNTEAFF. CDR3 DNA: TGTGCCAGCAGCCAAGCCGGTATTGGTCAGAACACTGAAGCTTTCTTT.